These 5 T cell receptor beta chains originate from one sample sequenced in a study of blood T cell repertoires in COVID-19. Assay: immunoSEQ multiplex PCR; the TCRdb copy retains only in-frame clones and omits some. The table has more than 250,000 clones, roughly nine tenths seen once; the top ten hold around 6%. The sequenced material came from peripheral blood. The source is a man in his late teens or twenties who had recovered from COVID-19.

The chain recombines TRBV7-9 with TRBJ1-1, with 9 bases that match TRBD1. Germline lookup yields CDR1 SEHNR and CDR2 FQNEAQ (reference sequence). This CDR3 is built from 14 residues. V lost 5 bases, J lost 1 base, and 2 bases stayed unmatched. CDR3 bases: TGTGCCAGCAGCGCGGGACAGGGGAACACTGAAGCTTTCTTT. Translating gives CASSAGQGNTEAFF.

This chain joins TRBV10-3 and TRBJ1-3; a weak D match, TRBD1 (6 bases). V was pared by 7 bases and J by 6 bases, with 13 bases between. Germline V gene sequence: CDR1 ENHRY, CDR2 SYGVKD. There are 13 residues in the CDR3. The CDR3 region is CAITGGGENTIYF. DNA for the CDR3: TGTGCCATCACAGGTGGGGGCGAAAACACCATATATTTT.

This chain connects TRBV7-6 to TRBJ2-7, with D possibly TRBD1 on 5 matching bases. Per germline, CDR1 SGHVS and CDR2 FNYEAQ. Trimming stripped 0 bases from V and 6 bases from J, with 6 bases between. There are 12 residues in the CDR3. In nucleotides, the CDR3 is TGTGCCAGCAGCTTAGCGGGGCGCGAGCAGTACTTC. The encoded protein is CASSLAGREQYF.

This clone was observed a single time. This chain connects TRBV5-1 to TRBJ1-1, with 9 nucleotides matching TRBD1. This CDR3 is built from 15 residues. Trimming cost V 4 bases and J 5 bases; bases outside gene matches: 9. The V gene's germline CDR1 is SGHRS and CDR2 YFSETQ. Here the CDR3 reads CASSLGGTGRTEAFF. CDR3 DNA sequence: TGCGCCAGCAGCCTGGGAGGGACAGGGAGAACTGAAGCTTTCTTT.

The CDR3 DNA reads TGTGCCAGCAGTTTTGTTTCGGGGGGCGAGGAGACCCAGTACTTC. Its protein is CASSFVSGGEETQYF. V gene TRBV27 combines with J gene TRBJ2-5; perhaps TRBD2 as D (7 bases). Per the germline V gene, CDR1 is MNHEY and CDR2 is SMNVEV (reference sequence). There are 15 residues in the CDR3. The V and J ends lost 3 bases and 5 bases respectively, with 16 bases between them.